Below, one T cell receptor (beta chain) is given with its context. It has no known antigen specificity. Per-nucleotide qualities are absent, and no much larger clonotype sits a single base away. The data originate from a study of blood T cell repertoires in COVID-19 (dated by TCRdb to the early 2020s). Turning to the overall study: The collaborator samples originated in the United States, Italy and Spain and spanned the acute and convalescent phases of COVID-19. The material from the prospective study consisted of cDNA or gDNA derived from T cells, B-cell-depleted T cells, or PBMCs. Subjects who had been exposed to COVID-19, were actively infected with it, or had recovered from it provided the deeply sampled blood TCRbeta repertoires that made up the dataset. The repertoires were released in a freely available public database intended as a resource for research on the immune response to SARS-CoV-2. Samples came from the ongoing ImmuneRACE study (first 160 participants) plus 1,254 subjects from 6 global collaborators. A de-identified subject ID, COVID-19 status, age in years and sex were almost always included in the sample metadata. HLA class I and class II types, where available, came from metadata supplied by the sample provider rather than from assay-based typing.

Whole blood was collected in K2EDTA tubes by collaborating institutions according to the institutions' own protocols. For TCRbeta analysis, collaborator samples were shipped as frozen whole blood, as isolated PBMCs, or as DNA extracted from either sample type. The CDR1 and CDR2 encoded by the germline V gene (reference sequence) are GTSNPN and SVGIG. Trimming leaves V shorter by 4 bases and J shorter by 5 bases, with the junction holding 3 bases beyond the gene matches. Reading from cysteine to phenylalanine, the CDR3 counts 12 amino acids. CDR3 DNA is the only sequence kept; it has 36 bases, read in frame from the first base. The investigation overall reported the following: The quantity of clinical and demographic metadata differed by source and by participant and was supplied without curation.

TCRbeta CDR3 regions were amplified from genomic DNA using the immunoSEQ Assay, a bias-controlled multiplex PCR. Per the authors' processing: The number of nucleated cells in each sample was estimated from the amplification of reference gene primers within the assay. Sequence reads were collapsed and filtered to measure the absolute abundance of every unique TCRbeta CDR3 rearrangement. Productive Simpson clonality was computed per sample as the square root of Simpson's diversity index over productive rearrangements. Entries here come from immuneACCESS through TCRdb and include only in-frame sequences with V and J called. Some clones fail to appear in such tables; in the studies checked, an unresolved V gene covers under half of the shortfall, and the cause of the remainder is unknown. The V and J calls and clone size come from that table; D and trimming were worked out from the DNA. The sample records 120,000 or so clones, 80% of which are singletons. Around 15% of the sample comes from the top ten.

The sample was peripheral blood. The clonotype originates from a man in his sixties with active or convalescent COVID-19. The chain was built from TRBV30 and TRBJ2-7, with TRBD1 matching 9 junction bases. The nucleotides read TGTGCCTGGACCGGACAGGGGCACGAGCAGTACTTC. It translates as CAWTGQGHEQYF. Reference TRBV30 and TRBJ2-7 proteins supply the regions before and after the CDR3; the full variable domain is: SQTIHQWPATLVQPVGSPLSLECTVEGTSNPNLYWYRQAAGRGLQLLFYSVGIGQISSEVPQNLSASRPQDRQFILSSKKLLLSDSGFYLCAWTGQGHEQYFGPGTRLTVT.